Listed below are T cell receptor beta chains from one sample, sequenced in a study of T cells after yellow fever vaccination. One entry per CDR3 protein, called by TCRdb with MiXCR from the 5' RACE reads. Of about 42,000 distinct CDR3 sequences listed, about 6.3% are singletons. The sample consisted of PBMCs, either bulk or a sorted T-cell subset (CD4+, CD8+, memory, or dextramer-sorted; not recorded which), taken 45 days after the yellow fever booster vaccination. The receptors were sampled from a man in his thirties or forties who received the YFV17D yellow fever vaccine. Each CDR3 is given with its conserved first and last residue. D genes are given only for firm matches. Where a row states a size, it is once, few, many or the class of an expanded clone; other rows omit it.

j_gene | v_gene | abundance | d_gene | CDR3nt | CDR3aa
TRBJ1-3 | TRBV12-3/TRBV12-4 | few | TRBD1 | TGTGCCAGCAGTTTACAGGGACAGGGGCTATCCGCCATATATTTT | CASSLQGQGLSAIYF
TRBJ2-1 | TRBV2 | few | NA | TGTGCCAGCAGTTCCAGGTTAGGCAATGAGCAGTTCTTC | CASSSRLGNEQFF
TRBJ2-7 | TRBV28 | many | NA | TGTGCCAGCAGTTTATCAGACAGCTCCTACGAGCAGTACTTC | CASSLSDSSYEQYF
TRBJ2-3 | TRBV5-1 | many | NA | TGCGCCAGCAGCTTGAACGGGATCCTCACAGATACGCAGTATTTT | CASSLNGILTDTQYF
TRBJ1-4 | TRBV20-1 | NA | NA | TGCAGTGCTAGATCCGCTTATAACAGACATAATGAAAAACTGTTTTTT | CSARSAYNRHNEKLFF
TRBJ1-6 | TRBV7-9 | many | TRBD1 | TGTGCCAGCAGCCCGCAGTTGGGACAGGGGAATTCACCCCTCCACTTT | CASSPQLGQGNSPLHF
TRBJ2-3 | TRBV29-1 | many | TRBD2 | TGCAGCGTTGTTCTAGCGGGAGGTGGGACAGATACGCAGTATTTT | CSVVLAGGGTDTQYF
TRBJ2-5 | TRBV29-1 | many | TRBD2 | TGCAGCGTTGCTAGCGGTGGAGAGACCCAGTACTTC | CSVASGGETQYF
TRBJ2-2 | TRBV12-3/TRBV12-4 | many | NA | TGTGCCAGCACGCCACGCGCGAACACCGGGGAGCTGTTTTTT | CASTPRANTGELFF
TRBJ2-5 | TRBV29-1 | medium-sized | NA | TGCAGCGGGGCGTACCAAGAGACCCAGTACTTC | CSGAYQETQYF
TRBJ2-7 | TRBV9 | few | NA | TGTGCCAGCAGCGTCTCCTACGGACACTACGAGCAGTACTTC | CASSVSYGHYEQYF
TRBJ2-7 | TRBV25-1 | many | NA | TGTGCCAGCAGTGATGTTTGGAACACCTACGAGCAGTACTTC | CASSDVWNTYEQYF
TRBJ2-3 | TRBV29-1 | many | NA | TGCAGCGTTGAAGGATCAGATACGCAGTATTTT | CSVEGSDTQYF
TRBJ2-5 | TRBV7-2 | few | TRBD2 | TGTGCCAGCAGCCCAGACCCGAGCGGGAGCAAGACCCAGTACTTC | CASSPDPSGSKTQYF